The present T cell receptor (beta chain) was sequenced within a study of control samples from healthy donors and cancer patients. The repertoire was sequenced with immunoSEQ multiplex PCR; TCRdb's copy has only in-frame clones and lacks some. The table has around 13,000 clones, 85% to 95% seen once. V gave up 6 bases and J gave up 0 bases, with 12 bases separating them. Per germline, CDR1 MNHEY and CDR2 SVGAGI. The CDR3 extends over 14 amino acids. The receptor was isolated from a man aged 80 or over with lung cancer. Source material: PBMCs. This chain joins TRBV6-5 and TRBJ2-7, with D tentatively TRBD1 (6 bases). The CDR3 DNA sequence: TGTGCCAGCAGGTTAGACAGGCACTCCTACGAGCAGTACGTC. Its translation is CASRLDRHSYEQYV.